This TCR beta chain was obtained from a study of blood T cell repertoires in COVID-19. Assay used: immunoSEQ multiplex PCR; TCRdb lists only in-frame clones, some missing. The table records roughly 520,000 clones, roughly 90% of them present only once. CDR1 MGHRA and CDR2 YSYEKL come from the germline V gene. Trimming took 1 base from V and 1 from J, leaving 7 bases between them. CDR3 length equals 14 residues. This clonotype was obtained from a middle-aged woman who had recovered from COVID-19. V is TRBV4-1 and J is TRBJ1-1, with D hard to call. Sequences were obtained from PBMCs or T cells enriched from blood (not recorded which). The DNA for the CDR3 is TGCGCCAGCAGCCAAGTGACACGGAACACTGAAGCTTTCTTT. The encoded protein is CASSQVTRNTEAFF.